These 14 T cell receptor beta chains came from one sample sequenced in a study of CD8+CD57+ T cells in acquired aplastic anemia. The use of genomic DNA as template underpinned the TCR beta VDJ and CDR3 profiling. TCRdb redid the calling of the reads with MiXCR, one entry per CDR3 protein. Of fewer than 250,000 distinct CDR3 sequences in the sample, approximately 50% are singletons; the top ten hold about 15%. The source material was sorted CD4+, CD8+, or CD8+CD57+ T cells (not recorded which) from PBMCs. The receptors derive from a human donor in good health, serving as a control.

This clonotype was seen at least ten times. The chain couples TRBV7-6 to TRBJ2-3, with D perhaps matching TRBD1 (7 bases). The CDR3 sequence is 16 residues long. Trimming shortened V by 5 bases and J by 2 bases, and 17 bases separated the two germline ends. Germline values: CDR1 SGHVS, CDR2 FNYEAQ. CDR3 sequence (DNA): TGTGCCAGCAGCCACATGGCGGGACAGAACACAGATACGCAGTATTTT. Translation gives CASSHMAGQNTDTQYF.

The chain employs TRBV2 and TRBJ2-7; unclear D gene. The CDR3 length is 12 residues. Germline values: CDR1 SNHLY, CDR2 FYNNEI. V gave up 2 bases and J gave up 3 bases, with 5 bases separating them. Written as DNA, the CDR3 is TGTGCCAGCAGTGAAATGGGCTACGAGCAGTACGTC. It codes for CASSEMGYEQYV.

This CDR3 reads CASSISSGGLSYEQYF. The CDR3 coding sequence is TGTGCCAGCAGCATTTCTAGCGGGGGGCTCTCCTACGAGCAGTACTTC. This chain joins TRBV7-9 and TRBJ2-7; 11 nucleotides align to TRBD2. After removal of 5 bases from V and 0 bases from J, the junction contained 6 bases not matched to a gene. The CDR3 is made up of 16 amino acids. In germline, CDR1 is SEHNR, CDR2 FQNEAQ (reference sequence).

The sample holds a few counts of this clonotype. Because it lacks the conserved phenylalanine or tryptophan at the end, this CDR3 is likely a read error. The DNA is left out, because the CDR3 cannot be placed on it with certainty; the CDR3 is given as TCRdb lists it. The chain carries TRBV24-1 and TRBJ1-4; the table calls TRBD1, which could not be checked here. With termini counted, the CDR3 has 8 amino acids. CDR1 and CDR2 from the germline V gene are KGHDR and SFDVKD. CDR3: CATGRRPG.

The chain combines TRBV2 with TRBJ1-1, with 10 bases lining up with TRBD1. CDR1 SNHLY and CDR2 FYNNEI come from the germline V gene. V trimming: 7 bases; J trimming: 4 bases; junction bases outside the gene matches: 6. This CDR3 spans 14 amino acids. CDR3 amino acids: CASNERTGGTEAFF. The CDR3 nucleotides are TGTGCCAGCAATGAGAGGACAGGGGGCACTGAAGCTTTCTTT.

This clonotype was counted many times. The chain carries TRBV15 and TRBJ1-5; 8 bases agree with TRBD1. The CDR3 sequence is 15 residues long. In germline, CDR1 is LNHNV, CDR2 YYDKDF (reference sequence). The ends lost 0 bases at V and 6 bases at J; junction bases unmatched: 4. The CDR3 sequence is CATSREQGAGQPQHF. CDR3 sequence (DNA): TGTGCCACCAGCAGAGAGCAGGGGGCAGGTCAGCCCCAGCATTTT.

This clonotype was recorded at least ten times. V and J are TRBV7-2 and TRBJ2-3; 8 nucleotides match TRBD2. V lost 1 base to trimming and J lost 8 bases; unmatched junction nucleotides: 8. Germline CDR1 reads SGHTA; CDR2 reads FQGNSA. This CDR3 region has 15 residues. The CDR3 DNA reads TGTGCCAGCAGCTTAGTAGCGGGGAGCGGAGGTACGCAGTATTTT. Translation gives CASSLVAGSGGTQYF.

This clonotype has ten or more counts. The chain employs TRBV19 and TRBJ2-7, with no clear D. CDR1 and CDR2 from the germline V gene are LNHDA and SQIVND (reference sequence). The CDR3 length is 14 residues. V was cut by 4 bases and J by 1 base, with 11 bases left in between. The CDR3 coding sequence is TGTGCCAGTAGTAAACAGTCGGTATCCTACGAGCAGTACTTC. Translation gives CASSKQSVSYEQYF.

Of note for this clonotype: Just one base apart from a much larger clone, this may be a read error. J is TRBJ2-1 and V is TRBV25-1; the match to TRBD1 covers 8 bases. CDR3 length: 16 residues. The germline gives CDR1 MGHDK, CDR2 SYGVNS. CDR3: CASSQLIQGVRNEQFF. The DNA for the CDR3 is TGCGCCAGCAGCCAATTAATACAGGGGGTAAGGAATGAGCAGTTCTTC.

V usage is TRBV7-2 and J usage is TRBJ1-1, with TRBD1 identical over 9 bases. V gave up 5 bases and J gave up 10 bases; unmatched junction bases: 11. CDR3 length equals 14 residues. Germline V gives CDR1 SGHTA, CDR2 FQGNSA. The CDR3 loop reads CASSRTGEHRGAFF. CDR3 nucleotides: TGTGCCAGCAGCCGGACAGGGGAACACCGGGGAGCTTTCTTT. Filled out from reference TRBV7-2 and TRBJ1-1, the complete variable domain reads GAGVSQSPSNKVTEKGKDVELRCDPISGHTALYWYRQSLGQGLEFLIYFQGNSAPDKSGLPSDRFSAERTGGSVSTLTIQRTQQEDSAVYLCASSRTGEHRGAFFGQGTRLTVV.

This chain connects TRBV9 to TRBJ2-7; D ambiguous. V gave up 0 bases and J gave up 1 base, with 8 bases separating them. The CDR3 extends over 14 amino acids. CDR1 and CDR2 from the germline V gene are SGDLS and YYNGEE. CDR3 protein: CASSVGANSYEQYF. For the CDR3, the DNA is TGTGCCAGCAGCGTAGGGGCGAATTCCTACGAGCAGTACTTC.

In its sample, this clonotype was seen many times. The V gene is TRBV7-3, the J gene TRBJ2-7; D is uncertain. The V gene lost 1 base and the J gene lost 5 bases, with 6 bases spanning the gap. Germline V gene data show CDR1 as SGHTA and CDR2 as FQGTGA. The CDR3 covers 12 residues. The CDR3 DNA reads as TGTGCCAGCAGCTTAAATGGGAACGAGCAGTACTTC. Residues: CASSLNGNEQYF.

This clonotype was observed a handful of times. The chain joins TRBV7-9 to TRBJ2-7; D might be TRBD1 (6 bases). Germline CDR1 and CDR2: SEHNR and FQNEAQ (reference sequence). V lost 6 bases to trimming and J lost 6 bases, with 21 bases between them. This CDR3 is built from 15 residues. CDR3 DNA: TGTGCCAGCAGTCCAATGGCACAGGGCGGTTTCGAGCAGTACGTC. This translates into CASSPMAQGGFEQYV.

Remarks on this clonotype: This could be a read error, since a much larger clone is one nucleotide away. V gene TRBV4-3 combines with J gene TRBJ1-4; no definite D call. The CDR3 extends over 15 amino acids. CDR1 is LGHNA and CDR2 is YSLEER in the germline V gene. The CDR3 nucleotides read TGCGCCAGCAGCCAAGCGCCCTCAACTAATGAAAAACTGTCTTTT. Encoded protein: CASSQAPSTNEKLSF.